The 28 T cell receptor beta chains presented below share a single source sample, sequenced in a study of T cell responses to AZD1222 COVID-19 vaccine. TCRdb's copy holds only in-frame clones and misses some; the assay was immunoSEQ multiplex PCR. The sample holds roughly 120,000 clones, around nine tenths seen once. The sequencing here drew on peripheral blood, taken 28 days after the second AZD1222 dose. The receptors originated from an adult who received the AZD1222 COVID-19 vaccine.

The CDR3, as DNA: TGTGCCAGCAGTGAGCAGGGTCACAATCAGCCCCAGCATTTT. Encoded protein: CASSEQGHNQPQHF. This chain uses TRBV2 with TRBJ1-5, with D possibly matching TRBD1 (5 bases). The CDR3 spans 14 residues. The V gene lost 3 bases and the J gene lost 3 bases, with 9 bases spanning the gap. Germline values: CDR1 SNHLY, CDR2 FYNNEI.

The rearrangement links TRBV7-9 to TRBJ1-5; D gene uncertain. Deletions cut 4 bases from V and 4 bases from J, with 11 bases between. Per the germline V gene, CDR1 is SEHNR and CDR2 is FQNEAQ (reference sequence). This CDR3 comprises 14 residues. CDR3 loop: CASSSLVVNQPQHF. In DNA form, the CDR3 reads TGTGCCAGCAGCTCGCTGGTCGTAAATCAGCCCCAGCATTTT.

The chain joins TRBV6-5 to TRBJ2-7, with TRBD1 identical over 9 bases. The germline V gene has CDR1 MNHEY and CDR2 SVGAGI. The trim removed 5 bases at V and 0 bases at J, leaving 5 bases unmatched. The CDR3 runs 15 residues. The CDR3 spells CASSRDRGDSYEQYF. In nucleotides, the CDR3 is TGTGCCAGCAGTCGCGACAGGGGGGACTCCTACGAGCAGTACTTC.

This clone has a single count. J is TRBJ1-2 and V is TRBV3-1 (or the pseudogene TRBV3-2), with 7 bases fitting TRBD1. V was clipped by 4 bases and J by 5 bases; unmatched bases: 7. The CDR3 has 14 amino acids. Germline values: CDR1 LGHDT, CDR2 YNNKEL (reference sequence). CDR3 residues: CASSPRQGPYGYTF. DNA for the CDR3: TGTGCCAGCAGCCCTAGACAGGGTCCATATGGCTACACCTTC.

The chain employs TRBV5-1 and TRBJ2-3, with TRBD1 identical over 7 bases. Germline lookup yields CDR1 SGHRS and CDR2 YFSETQ. The junction had 2 bases not matched to a gene; V was cut back by 0 bases and J by 4 bases. The CDR3 is 14 amino acids. The CDR3 region is CASSLAQGADTQYF. CDR3 bases: TGCGCCAGCAGCTTGGCCCAGGGGGCAGATACGCAGTATTTT.

The chain links TRBV5-1 to TRBJ2-1; D is unclear. Germline CDR1 is SGHRS and CDR2 is YFSETQ. V was cut by 0 bases and J by 7 bases, with 20 bases left in between. The CDR3 loop spans 17 amino acids. The CDR3 spells CASSLAIRLEMINEQFF. The CDR3 region has the DNA TGCGCCAGCAGCTTGGCCATACGCCTTGAGATGATTAATGAGCAGTTCTTC.

The V gene is TRBV10-3, the J gene TRBJ1-1; D perhaps matches TRBD1 (5 bases). CDR1 is ENHRY, CDR2 SYGVKD, per germline. The germline V and J ends were trimmed by 11 bases and 10 bases, with 29 bases remaining between them. The CDR3 extends over 15 amino acids. The CDR3 coding sequence is TGTGCCTCCGTTGGGGGTGAAGATAGGCTGAAGGGAGCTTTCTTT. Translating gives CASVGGEDRLKGAFF.

The chain recombines TRBV4-1 with TRBJ2-5, with D possibly being TRBD1 or TRBD2 (5 bases each). There are 16 residues in the CDR3. From germline, CDR1 is MGHRA and CDR2 YSYEKL. Trimming took off 1 base at V and 4 bases at J, with 16 bases between the two ends. The CDR3 bases are TGCGCCAGCAGCCAAGCGCGGCAGGGTGAGGGAGAGACCCAGTACTTC. It specifies CASSQARQGEGETQYF.

This chain links TRBV4-1 with TRBJ2-7; D might be TRBD1 or TRBD2, each matching 5 bases. This CDR3 spans 16 amino acids. CDR1 and CDR2 (germline): MGHRA, YSYEKL. Trimming took 1 base from V and 4 from J, leaving 17 bases between them. The CDR3 region has the DNA TGCGCCAGCAGCCAAGGGGTAGGGGAGATAGGGTACGAGCAGTACTTC. Translation: CASSQGVGEIGYEQYF.

This clone was seen once. The chain has TRBV7-6 and TRBJ2-7; D may correspond to TRBD1 or TRBD2 (5 bases each). The V end was cut by 5 bases, the J end by 4 bases, with 24 bases between. CDR3 size: 17 residues. Germline V gene sequence: CDR1 SGHVS, CDR2 FNYEAQ. The CDR3 spells CASSARPGTSRLYEQYF. The CDR3 region has the DNA TGTGCCAGCAGCGCGCGCCCTGGGACCTCCCGCCTTTACGAGCAGTACTTC.

This clone has a handful of counts. The chain carries TRBV2 and TRBJ1-1; 7 bases match TRBD1. Germline lookup yields CDR1 SNHLY and CDR2 FYNNEI. CDR3 length equals 14 residues. The V gene end was trimmed by 6 bases and the J gene end by 1 base; junction bases not matched to a gene: 5. The CDR3 DNA sequence: TGTGCCAGCAGGGGGGACAGCCAGAACACTGAAGCTTTCTTT. It encodes CASRGDSQNTEAFF.

This clone was seen once. V usage is TRBV19 and J usage is TRBJ2-7; a possible D gene is TRBD1 (5 bases). There are 11 residues in the CDR3. From germline, CDR1 is LNHDA and CDR2 SQIVND (reference sequence). Between the trimmed V and J ends, which lost 11 bases and 4 bases, there was a span of 12 bases. The CDR3 sequence is CAVKQGYEQYF. For the CDR3, the DNA is TGTGCCGTCAAGCAGGGATACGAGCAGTACTTC.

The chain combines TRBV10-2 with TRBJ2-7, with D possibly TRBD2 on 6 matching bases. The CDR3 has 15 residues. Germline CDR1 is WSHSY and CDR2 is SAAADI. V shed 4 bases and J shed 0 bases, with 13 bases lying between them. CDR3 sequence (DNA): TGCGCCAGCAGTGGGACTACTAGAAACTCCTACGAGCAGTACTTC. Translated, it gives CASSGTTRNSYEQYF.

The J gene is TRBJ1-5, the V gene TRBV30; no firm D call. Germline V lookup: CDR1 GTSNPN, CDR2 SVGIG (reference sequence). The V end lost 3 bases, the J end lost 4 bases, and 10 bases lay between the germline ends. The CDR3 runs 13 residues. The CDR3 DNA reads as TGTGCCTGGAGAACGAGTTCGAATCAGCCCCAGCATTTT. This sequence encodes CAWRTSSNQPQHF.

This clone was observed a single time. The chain joins TRBV10-3 to TRBJ1-2; D gene uncertain. The CDR3 contains 14 residues. V dropped 2 bases and J dropped 4 bases, with 11 bases sitting between them. Germline CDR1 reads ENHRY; CDR2 reads SYGVKD. This CDR3 reads CAISEGYGVYGYTF. The CDR3 coding sequence is TGTGCCATCAGTGAGGGTTACGGAGTCTATGGCTACACCTTC.

The table lists this clone with a few counts. The rearrangement joins TRBV5-5 to TRBJ1-2, with D possibly matching TRBD1 (5 bases). In germline, CDR1 is SGHKS, CDR2 YYEKEE (reference sequence). CDR3 length: 16 residues. V shed 4 bases and J shed 6 bases, with 22 bases lying between them. The CDR3 nucleotides read TGTGCCAGCAGCACGAAATCGGACACCTTTGAGGATGGCTACACCTTC. Translated, it gives CASSTKSDTFEDGYTF.

V and J are TRBV9 and TRBJ1-4; maybe TRBD1 (5 bases). Trimming removed 3 bases from V and 4 bases from J, with 10 bases in between. CDR3 length equals 14 residues. Germline-derived CDR1 and CDR2 are SGDLS and YYNGEE. The CDR3 here is CASSDNRRNEKLFF. CDR3 sequence (DNA): TGTGCCAGCAGCGATAACAGGCGTAATGAAAAACTGTTTTTT.

This rearrangement joins TRBV6-5 to TRBJ2-1; 14 bases agree with TRBD2. Per germline, CDR1 MNHEY and CDR2 SVGAGI. The trim removed 6 bases at V and 8 bases at J, leaving 6 bases unmatched. There are 15 residues in the CDR3. Written as DNA, the CDR3 is TGTGCCAGCAGCCGGACTAGCGGGAGGAGGGATGAGCAGTTCTTC. It specifies CASSRTSGRRDEQFF.

V gene TRBV7-9 combines with J gene TRBJ1-1; D might be TRBD1 (5 bases). V was pared by 1 base and J by 1 base, with 10 bases between. The germline CDR1 and CDR2 sequences are SEHNR and FQNEAQ (reference sequence). This CDR3 spans 15 amino acids. CDR3 protein: CASSLGQGGNTEAFF. The CDR3 DNA is TGTGCCAGCAGCTTAGGCCAGGGAGGGAACACTGAAGCTTTCTTT.

The chain uses TRBV29-1 and TRBJ2-7, with 8 nucleotides matching TRBD1. V lost 1 base to trimming and J lost 3 bases; unmatched junction nucleotides: 2. The CDR3 contains 13 residues. Per the germline V gene, CDR1 is SQVTM and CDR2 is ANQGSEA. In DNA form, the CDR3 reads TGCAGCGTTGAAGTTGGGACAGGCTACGAGCAGTACTTC. It encodes CSVEVGTGYEQYF.

This sequence joins TRBV13 and TRBJ2-1, with TRBD2 matching 10 bases. Germline lookup yields CDR1 PRHDT and CDR2 FYEKMQ (reference sequence). There are 13 residues in the CDR3. V lost 8 bases and J lost 9; bases outside the gene matches: 7. The CDR3 nucleotides are TGTGCCAGCCGGCTAGCGGGAGTGACTGAGCAGTTCTTC. This translates into CASRLAGVTEQFF.

The J gene is TRBJ2-3, the V gene TRBV18, with 7 bases fitting TRBD2. J was trimmed by 3 bases and V by 4 bases; bases with no gene match: 4. This CDR3 is built from 14 residues. The germline V gene has CDR1 KGHSH and CDR2 LQKENI. CDR3 sequence: CASSLNSGTDTQYF. CDR3 coding DNA: TGTGCCAGCTCACTCAATAGCGGGACAGATACGCAGTATTTT.

In this sample, this clone turned up a few times. This chain connects TRBV7-9 to TRBJ2-7, with TRBD2 matching over 11 bases. The CDR3 spans 15 residues. Germline V lookup: CDR1 SEHNR, CDR2 FQNEAQ (reference sequence). V lost 5 bases, J lost 4 bases, and 7 bases stayed unmatched. CDR3 in amino acids: CASSPRLAGIYEQYF. The DNA for the CDR3 is TGTGCCAGCAGCCCAAGACTAGCGGGAATTTACGAGCAGTACTTC. Full variable domain (rest looked up from reference TRBV7-9 and TRBJ2-7): DTGVSQNPRHKITKRGQNVTFRCDPISEHNRLYWYRQTLGQGPEFLTYFQNEAQLEKSRLLSDRFSAERPKGSFSTLEIQRTEQGDSAMYLCASSPRLAGIYEQYFGPGTRLTVT.

This chain joins TRBV5-1 and TRBJ2-5; perhaps TRBD1 as D (5 bases). Germline CDR1 is SGHRS and CDR2 is YFSETQ. This CDR3 is built from 14 residues. The V gene lost 6 bases and the J gene lost 5 bases, with 17 bases spanning the gap. Written as DNA, the CDR3 is TGCGCCAGCACCCCGACAGCCGGTCCTGAGACCCAGTACTTC. Protein sequence: CASTPTAGPETQYF. The variable domain in full, with the rest retrieved from reference TRBV5-1 and TRBJ2-5, is KAGVTQTPRYLIKTRGQQVTLSCSPISGHRSVSWYQQTPGQGLQFLFEYFSETQRNKGNFPGRFSGRQFSNSRSEMNVSTLELGDSALYLCASTPTAGPETQYFGPGTRLLVL.

The chain couples TRBV11-2 to TRBJ1-5, with 9 bases identical to TRBD1. This CDR3 has 14 amino acids. The ends lost 5 bases at V and 5 bases at J; junction bases unmatched: 4. Per the germline V gene, CDR1 is SGHAT and CDR2 is FQNNGV. The CDR3 nucleotides are TGTGCCAGCAGCCCGGGACAGGGAGATCAGCCCCAGCATTTT. This translates into CASSPGQGDQPQHF. Combining the CDR3 with reference TRBV11-2 and TRBJ1-5 gives the whole variable domain EAGVAQSPRYKIIEKRQSVAFWCNPISGHATLYWYQQILGQGPKLLIQFQNNGVVDDSQLPKDRFSAERLKGVDSTLKIQPAKLEDSAVYLCASSPGQGDQPQHFGDGTRLSIL.

V and J are TRBV28 and TRBJ2-7; TRBD2 aligns across 13 bases. The CDR3 runs to 15 residues. The germline V gene has CDR1 MDHEN and CDR2 SYDVKM. The V and J ends lost 4 bases and 3 bases, in that order; junction bases with no gene match: 3. CDR3 coding DNA: TGTGCCAGCAGTTCGCGACTAGCGGGAGGCTACGAGCAGTACTTC. Its protein product is CASSSRLAGGYEQYF.

This chain joins TRBV3-1 (or the pseudogene TRBV3-2) and TRBJ2-7; possibly TRBD1 or TRBD2 for D (6 bases each). Germline V gives CDR1 LGHDT, CDR2 YNNKEL (reference sequence). The CDR3 extends over 13 amino acids. V was clipped by 0 bases and J by 6 bases, with 9 bases between them. The CDR3 DNA reads as TGTGCCAGCAGCCAAGAGGGGGGCGCCGAGCAGTACTTC. It translates to CASSQEGGAEQYF.

The J gene is TRBJ2-7, the V gene TRBV5-5; TRBD2 might be the D (5 bases). The CDR3 has 11 residues. Germline values: CDR1 SGHKS, CDR2 YYEKEE (reference sequence). Between the trimmed V and J ends, which lost 5 bases and 7 bases, there was a span of 10 bases. The DNA of the CDR3 is TGTGCCAGCAGGTCTGGAGGAGAGCAGTACTTC. It encodes CASRSGGEQYF.